The 22 T cell receptor beta chains in this list originate from one sample, sequenced in a study of T cell responses to AZD1222 COVID-19 vaccine. The repertoire was sequenced with immunoSEQ multiplex PCR; TCRdb's copy has only in-frame clones and lacks some. The sample contains 45,000 or so clones, roughly 88% of which appear only once. Sequencing used peripheral blood, obtained 28 days after the second AZD1222 dose. These receptors were obtained from an adult who received the AZD1222 COVID-19 vaccine.

The chain recombines TRBV10-3 with TRBJ2-7; 7 bases align to TRBD2. Trimming cost V 3 bases and J 6 bases; bases outside gene matches: 11. Germline V gene lookup returns CDR1 ENHRY and CDR2 SYGVKD. The CDR3 runs 15 residues. The CDR3 bases are TGTGCCATCAGTGAAGACCAGCGCGGGGGAGGCGAGCAGTACTTC. This translates into CAISEDQRGGGEQYF.

The V and J genes are TRBV7-8 and TRBJ1-2; a possible D gene is TRBD1 (6 bases). Germline V gives CDR1 SGHVS, CDR2 FQNEAQ. Between the trimmed V and J ends, which lost 3 bases and 7 bases, there was a span of 18 bases. The CDR3 spans 15 residues. The CDR3 coding sequence is TGTGCCAGCAGCTTGAATGAGGGGGGAATTGGTGGCTACACCTTC. Translated, it gives CASSLNEGGIGGYTF.

The rearrangement joins TRBV5-1 to TRBJ2-2, with D perhaps matching TRBD2 (6 bases). Per germline, CDR1 SGHRS and CDR2 YFSETQ. The CDR3 sequence is 17 residues long. V was trimmed by 0 bases and J by 6 bases, leaving 18 bases between them. CDR3 residues: CASSLGKGTPASGELFF. The CDR3 DNA follows: TGCGCCAGCAGCTTGGGGAAGGGGACTCCCGCGTCCGGGGAGCTGTTTTTT.

The chain employs TRBV6-5 and TRBJ1-1; D ambiguous. There are 14 residues in the CDR3. V lost 2 bases, J lost 3 bases, and 10 bases lay in between. The germline gives CDR1 MNHEY, CDR2 SVGAGI. The CDR3 DNA is TGTGCCAGCAGTTACGGACCGATTGACACTGAAGCTTTCTTT. Translating gives CASSYGPIDTEAFF.

This chain links TRBV11-2 with TRBJ1-1; no clear D. Germline-derived CDR1 and CDR2 are SGHAT and FQNNGV. The CDR3 consists of 14 residues. Deletions cut 0 bases from V and 8 bases from J, with 13 bases between. The CDR3, as DNA: TGTGCCAGCAGCTTAGATCCCTCCTTAGGGGAAGCTTTCTTT. This translates into CASSLDPSLGEAFF.

The rearrangement joins TRBV15 to TRBJ1-5; D call uncertain. Trimming left V 0 bases short and J 0 bases short, with 12 bases between. CDR3 length: 17 amino acids. Germline values: CDR1 LNHNV, CDR2 YYDKDF (reference sequence). This CDR3 is CATSRDKGDHSNQPQHF. CDR3 sequence (DNA): TGTGCCACCAGCAGAGATAAAGGCGATCATAGCAATCAGCCCCAGCATTTT.

This chain links TRBV30 with TRBJ2-3; 7 bases align to TRBD2. Germline CDR1 is GTSNPN and CDR2 is SVGIG (reference sequence). With V trimmed by 2 bases and J by 7 bases, 3 bases remained unmatched. This CDR3 comprises 12 residues. CDR3 nucleotides: TGTGCCTGGAGTCGGGGGGAAAATACGCAGTATTTT. Translating it yields CAWSRGENTQYF.

This chain connects TRBV9 to TRBJ2-1; 11 bases line up with TRBD2. The junction had 8 bases not matched to a gene; V was cut back by 0 bases and J by 9 bases. The CDR3 runs 16 residues. Germline V CDR1 and CDR2: SGDLS, YYNGEE. The CDR3 nucleotides read TGTGCCAGCAGCGTAGTTACTAGCGGGGGTGCAGGTGAGCAGTTCTTC. It translates to CASSVVTSGGAGEQFF.

The chain employs TRBV6-2 or TRBV6-3 and TRBJ1-4, with D perhaps matching TRBD1 (5 bases). This CDR3 is built from 15 residues. Trimming cost V 2 bases and J 4 bases, with 11 bases left between them. Germline V gives CDR1 MNHEY, CDR2 SVGEGT. In DNA, the CDR3 is TGTGCCAGCAGTTACATCCGGGGCGGTAATGAAAAACTGTTTTTT. Translation gives CASSYIRGGNEKLFF.

The chain has TRBV12-3 or TRBV12-4 and TRBJ2-7; 7 bases agree with TRBD1. V gave up 8 bases and J gave up 4 bases; unmatched junction bases: 5. CDR3 length equals 12 residues. The CDR3 loop is CASGRGYYEQYF. In nucleotides, the CDR3 is TGTGCCAGCGGCAGGGGGTATTACGAGCAGTACTTC.

The rearrangement links TRBV7-2 to TRBJ1-1; D is unresolved. Germline lookup yields CDR1 SGHTA and CDR2 FQGNSA. The CDR3 is 15 amino acids. Trimming removed 4 bases from V and 2 bases from J, with 14 bases in between. The chain's CDR3 is CASSSPGRTNTEAFF. The DNA of the CDR3 is TGTGCCAGCAGCTCCCCGGGCAGGACTAACACTGAAGCTTTCTTT.

This clone was picked up one time. The chain has TRBV6-2 or TRBV6-3 and TRBJ2-5; D unresolved. This CDR3 comprises 12 residues. From germline, CDR1 is MNHEY and CDR2 SVGEGT. Trimming left V 2 bases short and J 4 bases short, with 5 bases between. CDR3 nucleotides: TGTGCCAGCAGTTACGTCGCAGAGACCCAGTACTTC. It is translated as CASSYVAETQYF.

The chain carries TRBV6-1 and TRBJ1-5; D is perhaps TRBD1 (6 bases). V was pared by 2 bases and J by 7 bases, with 12 bases between. CDR3 length: 14 amino acids. In germline, CDR1 is MNHNS, CDR2 SASEGT. The CDR3: CASSERGGGQPQHF. The DNA for the CDR3 is TGTGCCAGCAGTGAAAGAGGGGGGGGGCAGCCCCAGCATTTT.

The J gene is TRBJ2-2, the V gene TRBV7-6; D is possibly TRBD1 or TRBD2 (6 bases each). This CDR3 spans 18 amino acids. With 1 base removed from V and 0 bases from J, the gap between germline ends came to 15 bases. CDR1 and CDR2 from the germline V gene are SGHVS and FNYEAQ. The CDR3 is CASSLEAWGASNTGELFF. In DNA, the CDR3 is TGTGCCAGCAGCTTAGAGGCGTGGGGGGCCTCGAACACCGGGGAGCTGTTTTTT.

The genes are TRBV3-1 (or the pseudogene TRBV3-2) and TRBJ2-1, with D tentatively TRBD1 or TRBD2 (6 bases each). Germline CDR1 LGHDT, CDR2 YNNKEL (reference sequence). V lost 1 base and J lost 5, with 12 bases in between. This CDR3 is 15 amino acids long. The CDR3 is CASSQVRGANNEQFF. CDR3 in DNA: TGTGCCAGCAGCCAAGTGAGGGGGGCCAACAATGAGCAGTTCTTC.

The rearrangement joins TRBV5-8 to TRBJ2-1; D possibly uses TRBD1 or TRBD2 (6 bases each). Trimming took off 4 bases at V and 6 bases at J, with 11 bases between the two ends. CDR3 length: 13 amino acids. CDR1 and CDR2 from the germline V gene are SGHTS and YDEGEE. CDR3 amino acids: CASSREGGNEQFF. CDR3 nucleotide sequence: TGTGCCAGCAGCAGAGAGGGGGGCAATGAGCAGTTCTTC.

The gene calls are TRBV7-9 and TRBJ1-2, with D perhaps matching TRBD1 (6 bases). The CDR3 runs to 15 residues. CDR1 SEHNR and CDR2 FQNEAQ come from the germline V gene (reference sequence). With 6 bases removed from V and 6 bases from J, the gap between germline ends came to 20 bases. The CDR3 loop reads CASSHDRLGNNGYTF. The CDR3, as DNA: TGTGCCAGCAGTCATGACAGGTTGGGAAATAATGGCTACACCTTC.

This clone was counted between two and nine times. The chain employs TRBV18 and TRBJ1-1; possibly TRBD1 for D (5 bases). V was clipped by 2 bases and J by 5 bases, with 18 bases between them. Per germline, CDR1 KGHSH and CDR2 LQKENI. The CDR3 loop spans 16 amino acids. In DNA, the CDR3 is TGTGCCAGCTCACCAGTTGCGGTGGGGGTCGGGACTGAAGCTTTCTTT. It codes for CASSPVAVGVGTEAFF.

V and J are TRBV3-1 (or the pseudogene TRBV3-2) and TRBJ2-5; TRBD2 matches at 7 bases. The trim removed 5 bases at V and 2 bases at J, leaving 5 bases unmatched. Germline CDR1 LGHDT, CDR2 YNNKEL (reference sequence). CDR3 length equals 14 residues. The CDR3 is CASSIGGKQETQYF. The CDR3 bases are TGTGCCAGCAGCATCGGGGGGAAACAAGAGACCCAGTACTTC.

This sequence joins TRBV7-8 and TRBJ1-5, with no clear D. Looked up from germline, CDR1 is SGHVS and CDR2 is FQNEAQ. The CDR3 sequence is 17 residues long. Deletions cut 5 bases from V and 3 bases from J, with 20 bases between. CDR3: CASSLLQLGSYNQPQHF. The CDR3 DNA is TGTGCCAGCAGCCTGCTCCAATTGGGGTCCTACAATCAGCCCCAGCATTTT.

This sequence joins TRBV5-4 and TRBJ1-2; D is possibly TRBD1 (6 bases). The CDR3 loop spans 14 amino acids. V shed 4 bases and J shed 7 bases, with 17 bases lying between them. Germline CDR1 reads SGHNT; CDR2 reads YYREEE (reference sequence). The CDR3 loop reads CASSLIGGAGGYTF. In nucleotides, the CDR3 is TGTGCCAGCAGCCTTATAGGGGGGGCGGGTGGCTACACCTTC.

This clone appeared a few times. V and J are TRBV19 and TRBJ2-3, with TRBD2 matching over 12 bases. V lost 5 bases to trimming and J lost 6 bases; unmatched junction nucleotides: 12. The CDR3 spans 17 residues. From germline, CDR1 is LNHDA and CDR2 SQIVND (reference sequence). Here the CDR3 DNA reads TGTGCCAGTAGTCCATCAAGGACTAGCGGGGACCCCGATACGCAGTATTTT. The encoded protein is CASSPSRTSGDPDTQYF.